This T cell receptor beta chain was documented in a study of T cell changes during pregnancy in multiple sclerosis. Data came from immunoSEQ multiplex PCR; TCRdb stores just in-frame clones and leaves some out. The table has around 78,000 clones, 93% seen once; the top ten hold under 3%. The CDR3 totals 15 residues. Trimming pared 0 bases from V and 1 base from J, leaving 9 bases between. CDR1 and CDR2 from the germline V gene are SGHTA and FQGTGA. This clone was seen a handful of times. The source of this sequence is a female donor with multiple sclerosis, enrolled in a pregnancy study. The rearrangement joins TRBV7-3 to TRBJ1-1; D call uncertain. The specimen comprised peripheral blood, sampled in the second trimester of pregnancy. The CDR3 sequence: CASSLTSAGNTEAFF. As DNA, the CDR3 is TGTGCCAGCAGCTTAACGTCCGCAGGGAACACTGAAGCTTTCTTT.